A single sample gave rise to the 16 T cell receptor beta chains below, sequenced in a study of blood T cell repertoires in COVID-19. Measured with immunoSEQ multiplex PCR; TCRdb has only the in-frame clones, and not every one. Of some 250,000 clones listed, more than 70% are singletons. The sequenced material came from peripheral blood. The receptors come from a man older than 75 with acute or convalescent COVID-19.

The rearrangement joins TRBV2 to TRBJ2-2; D perhaps matches TRBD1 (5 bases). The CDR3 is made up of 16 amino acids. Germline assignment: CDR1 SNHLY and CDR2 FYNNEI. Trimming removed 1 base from V and 6 bases from J, with 15 bases in between. The CDR3 region is CASSEVRQRIAGELFF. CDR3 DNA: TGTGCCAGCAGTGAAGTTAGACAGAGAATTGCCGGGGAGCTGTTTTTT.

The chain employs TRBV4-1 and TRBJ1-4, with D tentatively TRBD1 (6 bases). This CDR3 is 15 amino acids long. With 0 bases removed from V and 10 bases from J, the gap between germline ends came to 15 bases. Looked up from germline, CDR1 is MGHRA and CDR2 is YSYEKL. DNA of the CDR3: TGCGCCAGCAGCCAAGATCGTCAGGGGCGGTCAAAACTGTTTTTT. Translated, it gives CASSQDRQGRSKLFF.

This clone has only a few counts. This chain uses TRBV19 with TRBJ2-3, with TRBD1 matching over 7 bases. CDR1 and CDR2 from the germline V gene are LNHDA and SQIVND (reference sequence). This CDR3 is built from 14 residues. V trimming: 5 bases; J trimming: 5 bases; junction bases outside the gene matches: 7. CDR3 sequence (DNA): TGTGCCAGTAGTGTTGCAGGGGGTATAGATACGCAGTATTTT. It specifies CASSVAGGIDTQYF.

The V gene is TRBV3-1 (or the pseudogene TRBV3-2), the J gene TRBJ2-5; D may be TRBD2 (6 bases). CDR1 is LGHDT, CDR2 YNNKEL, per germline (reference sequence). This CDR3 spans 13 amino acids. Trimming left V 1 base short and J 4 bases short, with 7 bases between. DNA of the CDR3: TGTGCCAGCAGCCAAGGTAGCGGAGAGACCCAGTACTTC. Protein product: CASSQGSGETQYF.

This clone is a singleton in its sample. The rearrangement joins TRBV3-1 (or the pseudogene TRBV3-2) to TRBJ2-5; TRBD1 might be the D (5 bases). The germline gives CDR1 LGHDT, CDR2 YNNKEL (reference sequence). Trimming took off 0 bases at V and 5 bases at J, with 10 bases between the two ends. The length of the CDR3 is 14 residues. CDR3 sequence reads: CASSQDLGAETQYF. The CDR3 nucleotides are TGTGCCAGCAGCCAAGATCTAGGGGCTGAGACCCAGTACTTC.

This clone has a single count. J is TRBJ2-3 and V is TRBV30; TRBD2 matches at 9 bases. The CDR3 extends over 16 amino acids. Trimming removed 0 bases from V and 4 bases from J; junction bases left unmatched: 8. The germline CDR1 and CDR2 sequences are GTSNPN and SVGIG (reference sequence). CDR3 nucleotides: TGTGCCTGGAGTGTTAGTAGCGGGGGCTATGCAGATACGCAGTATTTT. Protein product: CAWSVSSGGYADTQYF.

The DNA for the CDR3 is TGCAGCGTTGACGGGCGGGGGGACAATGAGCAGTTCTTC. It encodes CSVDGRGDNEQFF. V gene TRBV29-1 combines with J gene TRBJ2-1; 8 bases are a match to TRBD2. V was clipped by 3 bases and J by 5 bases; unmatched bases: 3. Germline V CDR1 and CDR2: SQVTM, ANQGSEA. CDR3 size: 13 residues.

V usage is TRBV6-1 and J usage is TRBJ2-7, with TRBD2 identical over 8 bases. The CDR3 is 15 amino acids. V lost 3 bases and J lost 0; bases outside the gene matches: 4. Germline CDR1 and CDR2: MNHNS and SASEGT. The CDR3 protein is CASSDPRGGSYEQYF. DNA of the CDR3: TGTGCCAGCAGTGACCCACGGGGGGGCTCCTACGAGCAGTACTTC.

The genes are TRBV10-3 and TRBJ1-3; D gene ambiguous. The CDR3 runs 15 residues. CDR1 and CDR2 (germline): ENHRY, SYGVKD. The V end was cut by 2 bases, the J end by 0 bases, with 8 bases between. The CDR3, as DNA: TGTGCCATCAGTGAGAGCGGCTACTCTGGAAACACCATATATTTT. It specifies CAISESGYSGNTIYF.

This clone was recorded a few times. The chain employs TRBV30 and TRBJ2-3; maybe TRBD1 (5 bases). CDR1 and CDR2 from the germline V gene are GTSNPN and SVGIG (reference sequence). The CDR3 runs to 15 residues. The V end was cut by 4 bases, the J end by 0 bases, with 14 bases between. CDR3 DNA sequence: TGTGCCTGGATCCGTACAGGAGCTAGCACAGATACGCAGTATTTT. It codes for CAWIRTGASTDTQYF.

This chain links TRBV11-2 with TRBJ2-1, with D possibly TRBD2 on 6 matching bases. Germline lookup yields CDR1 SGHAT and CDR2 FQNNGV. The CDR3 extends over 17 amino acids. V lost 4 bases to trimming and J lost 1 base, with 17 bases between them. As DNA, the CDR3 is TGTGCCAGCAGCTCATTCCGGGACTTGGGGTCCTACAATGAGCAGTTCTTC. It specifies CASSSFRDLGSYNEQFF. Combining the CDR3 with reference TRBV11-2 and TRBJ2-1 gives the whole variable domain EAGVAQSPRYKIIEKRQSVAFWCNPISGHATLYWYQQILGQGPKLLIQFQNNGVVDDSQLPKDRFSAERLKGVDSTLKIQPAKLEDSAVYLCASSSFRDLGSYNEQFFGPGTRLTVL.

As regards this clone: The sample carries other DNA sequences with the same CDR3. The chain combines TRBV9 with TRBJ1-1, with TRBD1 as a possible D gene (5 bases). In germline, CDR1 is SGDLS, CDR2 YYNGEE. V lost 3 bases to trimming and J lost 2 bases, with 11 bases between them. This CDR3 is built from 14 residues. CDR3 in DNA: TGTGCCAGCAGCGCGGCGGGGGGAAACACTGAAGCTTTCTTT. Translating it yields CASSAAGGNTEAFF.

Many counts were recorded for this clone. CDR3 region: CASRLGSTHGYTF. The DNA for the CDR3 is TGTGCCAGCAGGCTGGGCAGCACCCATGGCTACACCTTC. The V gene is TRBV25-1, the J gene TRBJ1-2; D unresolved. CDR1 is MGHDK and CDR2 is SYGVNS in the germline V gene. This CDR3 region has 13 residues. V lost 6 bases and J lost 6, with 14 bases in between.

The chain carries TRBV27 and TRBJ1-4, with a possible D match to TRBD1 (5 bases). Germline V lookup: CDR1 MNHEY, CDR2 SMNVEV (reference sequence). The CDR3 is 14 amino acids. The germline V and J ends were trimmed by 2 bases and 4 bases, with 8 bases remaining between them. The CDR3: CASSLDRLNEKLFF. CDR3 coding DNA: TGTGCCAGCAGTTTAGACAGACTTAATGAAAAACTGTTTTTT.

This sequence joins TRBV7-6 and TRBJ2-2; D remains unclear. The V gene lost 2 bases and the J gene lost 8 bases, with 12 bases spanning the gap. Germline V lookup: CDR1 SGHVS, CDR2 FNYEAQ. CDR3 length: 14 residues. CDR3 in amino acids: CASSLPFGPGELFF. The CDR3 DNA follows: TGTGCCAGCAGCTTACCTTTTGGCCCTGGGGAGCTGTTTTTT.

This chain uses TRBV10-3 with TRBJ1-5; 7 bases are a match to TRBD1. The junction had 7 bases not matched to a gene; V was cut back by 2 bases and J by 9 bases. This CDR3 has 14 amino acids. CDR1 and CDR2 (germline): ENHRY, SYGVKD. CDR3: CAISEGQGDRPQHF. The CDR3 coding sequence is TGTGCCATCAGTGAGGGGCAGGGGGACCGGCCCCAGCATTTT.